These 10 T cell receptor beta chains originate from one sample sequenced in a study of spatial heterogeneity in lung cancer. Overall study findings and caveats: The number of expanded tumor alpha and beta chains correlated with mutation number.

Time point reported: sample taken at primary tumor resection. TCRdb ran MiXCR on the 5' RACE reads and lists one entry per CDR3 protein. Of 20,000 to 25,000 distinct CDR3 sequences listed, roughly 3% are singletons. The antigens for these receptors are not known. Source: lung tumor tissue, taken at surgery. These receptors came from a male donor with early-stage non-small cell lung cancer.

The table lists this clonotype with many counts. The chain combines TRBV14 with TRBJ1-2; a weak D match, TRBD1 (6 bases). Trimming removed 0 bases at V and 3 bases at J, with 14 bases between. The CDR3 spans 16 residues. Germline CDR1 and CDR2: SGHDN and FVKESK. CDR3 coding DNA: TGTGCCAGCAGCCAAGAGGGGGGCCGGCTAGACTATGGCTACACCTTC. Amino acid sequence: CASSQEGGRLDYGYTF.

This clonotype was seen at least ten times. The CDR3 sequence: CASSRVRDDGQYF. The CDR3 nucleotides are TGTGCCAGCAGCCGCGTGAGGGACGACGGGCAGTACTTC. The V and J genes are TRBV7-2 and TRBJ2-7; tentatively, D is TRBD1 or TRBD2 (5 bases each). V lost 5 bases, J lost 9 bases, and 17 bases lay in between. CDR1 and CDR2 (germline): SGHTA, FQGNSA. The CDR3 runs 13 residues.

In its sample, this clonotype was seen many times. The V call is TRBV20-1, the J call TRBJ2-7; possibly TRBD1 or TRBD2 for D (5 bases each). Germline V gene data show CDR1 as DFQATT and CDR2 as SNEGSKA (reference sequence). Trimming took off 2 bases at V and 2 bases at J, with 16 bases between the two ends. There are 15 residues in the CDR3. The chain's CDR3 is CSARTGEGTTYEQYF. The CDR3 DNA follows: TGCAGTGCTAGAACCGGCGAGGGGACCACCTACGAGCAGTACTTC.

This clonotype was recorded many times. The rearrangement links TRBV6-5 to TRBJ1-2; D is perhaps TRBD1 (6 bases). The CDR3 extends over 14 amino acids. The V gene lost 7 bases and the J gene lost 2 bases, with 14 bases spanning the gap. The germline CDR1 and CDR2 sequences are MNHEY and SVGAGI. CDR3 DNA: TGTGCCAGCACCCAACAGGGCAGGAACTATGGCTACACCTTC. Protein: CASTQQGRNYGYTF.

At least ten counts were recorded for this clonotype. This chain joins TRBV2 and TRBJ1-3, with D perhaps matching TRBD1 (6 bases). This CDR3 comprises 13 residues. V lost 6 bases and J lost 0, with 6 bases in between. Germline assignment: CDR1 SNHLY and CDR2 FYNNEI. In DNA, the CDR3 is TGTGCCAGCAGGGACAGCTCTGGAAACACCATATATTTT. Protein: CASRDSSGNTIYF.

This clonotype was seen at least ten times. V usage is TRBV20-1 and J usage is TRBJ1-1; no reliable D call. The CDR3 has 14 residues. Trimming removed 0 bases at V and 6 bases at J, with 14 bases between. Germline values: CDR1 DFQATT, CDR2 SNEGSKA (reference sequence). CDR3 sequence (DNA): TGCAGTGCTAGAGAGCTCCCAATTAGTGCTGAAGCTTTCTTT. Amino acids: CSARELPISAEAFF.

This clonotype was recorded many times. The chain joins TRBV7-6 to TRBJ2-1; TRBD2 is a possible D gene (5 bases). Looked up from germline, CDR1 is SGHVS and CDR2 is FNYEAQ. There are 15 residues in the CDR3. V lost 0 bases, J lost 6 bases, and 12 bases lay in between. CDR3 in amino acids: CASSLAGSSRNEQFF. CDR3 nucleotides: TGTGCCAGCAGCTTAGCGGGGTCTAGCCGCAATGAGCAGTTCTTC.

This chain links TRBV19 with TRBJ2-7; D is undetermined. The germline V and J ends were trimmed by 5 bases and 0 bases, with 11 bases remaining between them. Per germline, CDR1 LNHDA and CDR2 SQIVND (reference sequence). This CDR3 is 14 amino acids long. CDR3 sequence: CASSPSSTSYEQYF. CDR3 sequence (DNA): TGTGCCAGTAGTCCCTCTTCCACCTCCTACGAGCAGTACTTC.

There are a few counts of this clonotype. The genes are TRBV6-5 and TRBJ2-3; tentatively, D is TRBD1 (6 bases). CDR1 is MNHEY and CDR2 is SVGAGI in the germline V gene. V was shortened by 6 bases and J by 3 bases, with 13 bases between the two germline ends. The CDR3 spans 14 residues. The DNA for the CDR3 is TGTGCCAGCAGCCCCGGGACACTTACAGATACGCAGTATTTT. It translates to CASSPGTLTDTQYF.

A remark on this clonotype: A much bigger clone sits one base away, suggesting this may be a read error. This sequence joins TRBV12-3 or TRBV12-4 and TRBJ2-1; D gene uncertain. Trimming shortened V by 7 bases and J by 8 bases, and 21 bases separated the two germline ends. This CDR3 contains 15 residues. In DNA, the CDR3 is TGTGCCAGCACCGAGAGGCTAGTCCGTAGGGATGAGCAGTTCTTC. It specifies CASTERLVRRDEQFF.